This record concerns one T cell receptor beta chain sequence. Its matching antigen is unknown. The data were taken from a study of cytomegalovirus exposure and HLA in healthy donors. Amplification used 60 Vbeta primers and 13 Jbeta primers. Assay used: immunoSEQ multiplex PCR; TCRdb lists only in-frame clones, some missing. This repertoire shows 150,000 to 200,000 clones, roughly 80% found once; its top ten account for less than 9.5%. V dropped 0 bases and J dropped 3 bases, with 5 bases sitting between them. This CDR3 is 13 amino acids long. Broader study findings: TCR beta chain V- and J-gene trimming was linked, in a later analysis, to a missense variant in DCLRE1C.

The chain combines TRBV23-1 with TRBJ1-1, with D uncertain. TRBV23-1 is annotated as an ORF whose role is uncertain. The TCR sequence derives from a middle-aged woman in good health and CMV-seropositive. Sequences were obtained from PBMCs. CDR3 nucleotides: TGCGCCAGCAGTCAATCACCGGACACTGAAGCTTTCTTT. It specifies CASSQSPDTEAFF.